Below, 9 T cell receptor beta chains from the same sample are listed, as sequenced in a study of vaccination effects on CD4 cells after COVID-19. Here immunoSEQ multiplex PCR was the method, and the copy in TCRdb shows in-frame clones only, minus some. The sample has about 74,000 clones, roughly three quarters seen once. Cultured cells yielded isolated CD4+ T cells after 10 days. These receptors are not linked to any known antigen. Sample: CD4+ T cells from PBMCs cultured without peptide, taken before COVID-19 vaccination. Receptors originate from a human donor who received a COVID-19 vaccine.

The chain couples TRBV5-6 to TRBJ1-2, with 8 bases lining up with TRBD1. CDR1 is SGHDT and CDR2 is YYEEEE in the germline V gene. This CDR3 spans 12 amino acids. Trimming removed 4 bases from V and 7 bases from J; junction bases left unmatched: 3. CDR3 protein: CASSKDRVGYTF. In DNA, the CDR3 is TGTGCCAGCAGCAAGGACAGGGTTGGCTACACCTTC.

This clone was picked up one time. The chain is built from TRBV19 and TRBJ1-2; D ambiguous. Per germline, CDR1 LNHDA and CDR2 SQIVND (reference sequence). The CDR3 consists of 14 residues. Trimming stripped 3 bases from V and 2 bases from J, with 10 bases between. The CDR3 bases are TGTGCCAGTAGTATCGGAGGGTCAAACTATGGCTACACCTTC. Encoded protein: CASSIGGSNYGYTF. The full variable domain, in which reference TRBV19 and TRBJ1-2 provide the parts outside the CDR3, is DGGITQSPKYLFRKEGQNVTLSCEQNLNHDAMYWYRQDPGQGLRLIYYSQIVNDFQKGDIAEGYSVSREKKESFPLTVTSAQKNPTAFYLCASSIGGSNYGYTFGSGTRLTVV.

The rearrangement joins TRBV6-2 or TRBV6-3 to TRBJ2-3; 11 nucleotides agree with TRBD2. CDR1 is MNHEY and CDR2 is SVGEGT in the germline V gene. The V segment lost 5 bases and the J segment 0 bases; nucleotides outside the gene matches: 7. This CDR3 has 17 amino acids. CDR3 sequence (DNA): TGTGCCAGCAGTGGGGAGCTAGCGGGGGGTAGCACAGATACGCAGTATTTT. Encoded protein: CASSGELAGGSTDTQYF.

The sample holds a few counts of this clone. The chain links TRBV7-9 to TRBJ1-1; no definite D call. From germline, CDR1 is SEHNR and CDR2 FQNEAQ (reference sequence). This CDR3 comprises 16 residues. Trimming stripped 4 bases from V and 3 bases from J, with 18 bases between. DNA for the CDR3: TGTGCCAGCAGCTCCGCGGCAGGTCGGACGGACACTGAAGCTTTCTTT. Protein: CASSSAAGRTDTEAFF.

This chain joins TRBV18 and TRBJ2-2; 7 bases fit TRBD1. After removal of 6 bases from V and 0 bases from J, the junction contained 10 bases not matched to a gene. CDR1 is KGHSH and CDR2 is LQKENI in the germline V gene. The length of the CDR3 is 17 residues. The CDR3 protein is CASSQYDRASNTGELFF. The CDR3 coding sequence is TGTGCCAGCTCTCAATACGACAGGGCTTCGAACACCGGGGAGCTGTTTTTT. Filled out from reference TRBV18 and TRBJ2-2, the complete variable domain reads NAGVMQNPRHLVRRRGQEARLRCSPMKGHSHVYWYRQLPEEGLKFMVYLQKENIIDESGMPKERFSAEFPKEGPSILRIQQVVRGDSAAYFCASSQYDRASNTGELFFGEGSRLTVL.

The CDR3 region has the DNA TGTGCCACCAGCAGAGATACTTCGGCCTCTGGAAACACCATATATTTT. It yields the protein CATSRDTSASGNTIYF. This chain uses TRBV15 with TRBJ1-3; no firm D call. This CDR3 has 16 residues. The germline CDR1 and CDR2 sequences are LNHNV and YYDKDF (reference sequence). The germline V and J ends were trimmed by 0 bases and 0 bases, with 9 bases remaining between them.

The rearrangement links TRBV3-1 (or the pseudogene TRBV3-2) to TRBJ2-2, with D maybe TRBD2 (5 bases). Germline CDR1 is LGHDT and CDR2 is YNNKEL (reference sequence). Trimming pared 4 bases from V and 5 bases from J, leaving 11 bases between. This CDR3 has 14 amino acids. CDR3 coding DNA: TGTGCCAGCAGCCGTGAGGGTTGGACCGGGGAGCTGTTTTTT. Translating it yields CASSREGWTGELFF.

The rearrangement links TRBV6-5 to TRBJ1-2; D not certain. V dropped 6 bases and J dropped 2 bases, with 13 bases sitting between them. Germline V lookup: CDR1 MNHEY, CDR2 SVGAGI. The CDR3 length is 14 residues. The DNA of the CDR3 is TGTGCCAGCAGCGAGGTTCGGGCGAACTATGGCTACACCTTC. Translating gives CASSEVRANYGYTF.

This chain connects TRBV2 to TRBJ2-1, with TRBD1 as a possible D gene (5 bases). Germline V gives CDR1 SNHLY, CDR2 FYNNEI. V gave up 0 bases and J gave up 5 bases, with 14 bases separating them. This CDR3 comprises 16 residues. The CDR3 DNA reads as TGTGCCAGCAGTGAAGCGACGTTTGGACAAGACAATGAGCAGTTCTTC. It yields the protein CASSEATFGQDNEQFF.